These 13 T cell receptor beta chains came from one sample sequenced in a study of control samples from healthy donors and cancer patients. Some clones are missing from TCRdb's copy, which holds only in-frame ones; the method was immunoSEQ multiplex PCR. Of approximately 210,000 clones listed, approximately 91% are singletons. The sample comprised blood. Receptors originate from a man younger than 45 in good health.

This CDR3 reads CASSSGGGINQPQHF. CDR3 DNA: TGCGCCAGCAGCTCGGGTGGCGGCATCAATCAGCCCCAGCATTTT. V gene TRBV5-1 combines with J gene TRBJ1-5; no definite D call. V lost 3 bases and J lost 3, with 13 bases in between. The CDR3 spans 15 residues. From germline, CDR1 is SGHRS and CDR2 YFSETQ.

This clone was detected once. This chain links TRBV18 with TRBJ1-2; 9 nucleotides match TRBD1. In germline, CDR1 is KGHSH, CDR2 LQKENI. V trimming: 4 bases; J trimming: 3 bases; junction bases outside the gene matches: 6. CDR3 length: 15 residues. The CDR3 DNA follows: TGTGCCAGCTCACTCCCGAGGACAGGGGACTATGGCTACACCTTC. It encodes CASSLPRTGDYGYTF.

The genes are TRBV6-6 and TRBJ1-1; D is unclear. CDR3 size: 15 residues. V lost 5 bases and J 0 bases, leaving 13 bases between the germline ends. The germline V gene has CDR1 MNHNY and CDR2 SVGAGI (reference sequence). CDR3 nucleotides: TGTGCCAGCAGTGAGACGACACATATGAACACTGAAGCTTTCTTT. Amino acids: CASSETTHMNTEAFF.

The CDR3 reads CASSYSPRTSGGFPSYEQYF. CDR3 nucleotides: TGTGCCAGCAGTTACTCGCCACGGACTAGCGGGGGGTTTCCCTCCTACGAGCAGTACTTC. This chain joins TRBV6-2 or TRBV6-3 and TRBJ2-7, with TRBD2 matching over 14 bases. The CDR3 sequence is 20 residues long. Trimming removed 0 bases from V and 0 bases from J; junction bases left unmatched: 10. The germline V gene has CDR1 MNHEY and CDR2 SVGEGT.

This sequence joins TRBV7-8 and TRBJ1-2; D is unclear. This CDR3 contains 15 residues. Germline V CDR1 and CDR2: SGHVS, FQNEAQ. The germline V and J ends were trimmed by 2 bases and 3 bases, with 13 bases remaining between them. The CDR3 loop reads CASSLIDGADYGYTF. CDR3 sequence (DNA): TGTGCCAGCAGCTTAATAGATGGCGCGGACTATGGCTACACCTTC.

The chain couples TRBV6-6 to TRBJ1-1; possibly TRBD1 for D (5 bases). The V end was cut by 4 bases, the J end by 11 bases, with 17 bases between. There are 13 residues in the CDR3. Germline CDR1 MNHNY, CDR2 SVGAGI (reference sequence). Written as DNA, the CDR3 is TGTGCCAGCAGTTTCCCTAGGGGAGGGGTTGCTTTCTTT. This sequence encodes CASSFPRGGVAFF.

The chain uses TRBV5-1 and TRBJ1-6; TRBD1 matches at 7 bases. The CDR3 contains 15 residues. CDR1 and CDR2 (germline): SGHRS, YFSETQ. J was trimmed by 8 bases and V by 1 base; bases with no gene match: 6. The chain's CDR3 is CASSLSAGGDSPLHF. The CDR3 nucleotides are TGCGCCAGCAGCTTGTCGGCAGGGGGGGATTCACCCCTCCACTTT.

V gene TRBV9 combines with J gene TRBJ1-3; TRBD1 might be the D (5 bases). The germline V gene has CDR1 SGDLS and CDR2 YYNGEE. Trimming shortened V by 4 bases and J by 7 bases, and 24 bases separated the two germline ends. There are 17 residues in the CDR3. CDR3 coding DNA: TGTGCCAGCAGCAGAAGCGCGTTAGGGACGGGGAAGAACACCATATATTTT. Protein: CASSRSALGTGKNTIYF.

The chain uses TRBV6-6 and TRBJ1-2; D is possibly TRBD1 (5 bases). The CDR3 sequence is 11 residues long. Germline V CDR1 and CDR2: MNHNY, SVGAGI (reference sequence). V shed 6 bases and J shed 7 bases, with 9 bases lying between them. The CDR3 loop reads CASSGGGGYTF. Written as DNA, the CDR3 is TGTGCCAGCAGCGGCGGGGGTGGCTACACCTTC.

This clone was observed a handful of times. The chain has TRBV6-1 and TRBJ1-3, with 7 bases aligning to TRBD1. This CDR3 region has 19 residues. In germline, CDR1 is MNHNS, CDR2 SASEGT. J was trimmed by 0 bases and V by 1 base; bases with no gene match: 12. CDR3 in DNA: TGTGCCAGCAGTGAAGTACGGACAGGCCTAGTTGTCTCTGGAAACACCATATATTTT. Translating it yields CASSEVRTGLVVSGNTIYF.

This clone was counted once. V and J are TRBV19 and TRBJ2-3, with TRBD2 matching over 12 bases. Trimming removed 5 bases from V and 2 bases from J; junction bases left unmatched: 8. The CDR3 extends over 17 amino acids. Germline CDR1 is LNHDA and CDR2 is SQIVND (reference sequence). CDR3 amino acids: CASSPRLAGVYTDTQYF. In DNA, the CDR3 is TGTGCCAGTAGTCCGAGACTAGCGGGGGTGTACACAGATACGCAGTATTTT.

This clone was counted once. The V and J genes are TRBV5-4 and TRBJ1-6, with 11 bases aligning to TRBD1. Germline CDR1 and CDR2: SGHNT and YYREEE (reference sequence). This CDR3 region has 16 residues. The ends lost 4 bases at V and 6 bases at J; junction bases unmatched: 6. CDR3 residues: CASSPRTGGSNSPLHF. In DNA form, the CDR3 reads TGTGCCAGCAGCCCACGGACAGGGGGCAGTAATTCACCCCTCCACTTT.

The chain combines TRBV10-1 with TRBJ2-3, with TRBD2 identical over 10 bases. CDR1 and CDR2 (germline): WNHNN, SYGVQD (reference sequence). The CDR3 consists of 16 residues. Losses at the gene ends were 3 bases for V and 8 bases for J; bases not matched to a gene: 11. In DNA, the CDR3 is TGCGCCAGCAGTGATTATCCGAGCGGGGGGGTGGCTACGCAGTATTTT. Translation: CASSDYPSGGVATQYF.